The 30 T cell receptor beta chains below all came from one sample that was sequenced in a study of Ad26.COV2.S vaccination and SARS-CoV-2 variants. The data were produced by immunoSEQ multiplex PCR, yet TCRdb's version contains in-frame clones alone and is incomplete. The profile covers about 370,000 clones, with about 85% appearing a single time and 3.5% taken by the ten largest. Sample treatment: about 20 received Ad26.COV2.S at low or high dose, single or two shots; about 5 received placebo; per-sample allocation not given. At day 63 after the first vaccine or placebo injection, samples were drawn. The sequencing here drew on peripheral blood, taken in a trial of Ad26.COV2.S vaccine versus placebo. The receptors were gathered from a person aged 18-65 years who received the Ad26.COV2.S COVID-19 vaccine or a placebo.

The J gene is TRBJ1-1, the V gene TRBV12-3 or TRBV12-4; D uncertain. CDR3 length: 13 residues. V was pared by 1 base and J by 3 bases, with 6 bases between. DNA of the CDR3: TGTGCCAGCAGTTTAGTCAGACACACTGAAGCTTTCTTT. Amino acid sequence: CASSLVRHTEAFF.

The chain carries TRBV28 and TRBJ1-1; 7 nucleotides align to TRBD1. There are 15 residues in the CDR3. CDR1 MDHEN and CDR2 SYDVKM come from the germline V gene. Losses at the gene ends were 6 bases for V and 4 bases for J; bases not matched to a gene: 11. The DNA of the CDR3 is TGTGCCAGCAGCGACAGGGTCTCGTTCGGCACTGAAGCTTTCTTT. Protein product: CASSDRVSFGTEAFF.

V is TRBV7-9 and J is TRBJ2-3, with D maybe TRBD2 (5 bases). Trimming pared 6 bases from V and 2 bases from J, leaving 12 bases between. The CDR3 has 14 residues. Germline CDR1 reads SEHNR; CDR2 reads FQNEAQ (reference sequence). CDR3 sequence reads: CASSERGSTDTQYF. The CDR3, as DNA: TGTGCCAGCAGTGAACGGGGATCCACAGATACGCAGTATTTT. Variable domain in full (rest from reference TRBV7-9 and TRBJ2-3): DTGVSQNPRHKITKRGQNVTFRCDPISEHNRLYWYRQTLGQGPEFLTYFQNEAQLEKSRLLSDRFSAERPKGSFSTLEIQRTEQGDSAMYLCASSERGSTDTQYFGPGTRLTVL.

The V and J genes are TRBV19 and TRBJ1-1; TRBD1 matches 8 bases. Per germline, CDR1 LNHDA and CDR2 SQIVND (reference sequence). The CDR3 is 13 amino acids. The ends lost 9 bases at V and 2 bases at J; junction bases unmatched: 5. Here the CDR3 reads CASSTGVNTEAFF. The CDR3 coding sequence is TGTGCCAGCTCGACAGGGGTTAACACTGAAGCTTTCTTT.

The rearrangement joins TRBV3-1 (or the pseudogene TRBV3-2) to TRBJ2-3; tentatively, D is TRBD2 (6 bases). The CDR3 extends over 15 amino acids. V lost 0 bases and J 8 bases, leaving 15 bases between the germline ends. Germline lookup yields CDR1 LGHDT and CDR2 YNNKEL (reference sequence). In DNA, the CDR3 is TGTGCCAGCAGCCAAGAAAACCCACTAGCCGGTACGCAGTATTTT. Translated, it gives CASSQENPLAGTQYF.

The genes are TRBV6-5 and TRBJ1-2; a possible D gene is TRBD1 (5 bases). V was clipped by 6 bases and J by 1 base, with 15 bases between them. The CDR3 consists of 15 residues. Germline CDR1 is MNHEY and CDR2 is SVGAGI. The CDR3 loop is CASSIGMGVNYGYTF. The CDR3 DNA reads TGTGCCAGCAGCATCGGGATGGGGGTTAACTATGGCTACACCTTC.

This chain uses TRBV9 with TRBJ2-2, with 11 bases lining up with TRBD2. The germline gives CDR1 SGDLS, CDR2 YYNGEE. The CDR3 length is 17 residues. The junction had 13 bases not matched to a gene; V was cut back by 4 bases and J by 8 bases. CDR3 amino acids: CASSPVGIAGGRGELFF. The CDR3 nucleotides read TGTGCCAGCAGCCCAGTGGGGATAGCGGGGGGGCGTGGGGAGCTGTTTTTT.

V usage is TRBV6-5 and J usage is TRBJ2-3, with D unclear. Germline V gene data show CDR1 as MNHEY and CDR2 as SVGAGI. The CDR3 runs 14 residues. V was trimmed by 6 bases and J by 7 bases, leaving 17 bases between them. CDR3 in DNA: TGTGCCAGCAGCTCTCTCAGAGAGACCAATACGCAGTATTTT. It translates to CASSSLRETNTQYF.

The chain links TRBV6-1 to TRBJ1-6, with D tentatively TRBD1 (6 bases). Germline V lookup: CDR1 MNHNS, CDR2 SASEGT. Trimming shortened V by 1 base and J by 8 bases, and 12 bases separated the two germline ends. CDR3 length: 15 residues. The CDR3 DNA sequence: TGTGCCAGCAGTGAAGATAGGACAGTTTATTCACCCCTCCACTTT. Translation gives CASSEDRTVYSPLHF.

The CDR3 sequence is CASSFGNTEAFF. DNA of the CDR3: TGTGCCAGCAGCTTCGGAAACACTGAAGCTTTCTTT. This chain uses TRBV11-2 with TRBJ1-1; D unclear. This CDR3 has 12 amino acids. Germline V gene sequence: CDR1 SGHAT, CDR2 FQNNGV. Trimming stripped 3 bases from V and 2 bases from J, with 4 bases between.

This clone was seen just once. The chain combines TRBV5-1 with TRBJ2-2; D possibly uses TRBD1 or TRBD2 (5 bases each). Germline V gene lookup returns CDR1 SGHRS and CDR2 YFSETQ. The CDR3 extends over 13 amino acids. V was shortened by 0 bases and J by 7 bases, with 7 bases between the two germline ends. CDR3 region: CASSLGDVGELFF. The CDR3 DNA sequence: TGCGCCAGCAGCTTGGGGGACGTCGGGGAGCTGTTTTTT.

This clone was counted once. The chain uses TRBV2 and TRBJ2-1; D remains unclear. The CDR3 covers 15 residues. The V and J ends lost 5 bases and 0 bases respectively, with 11 bases between them. CDR1 and CDR2 from the germline V gene are SNHLY and FYNNEI. CDR3 nucleotides: TGTGCCAGCAGTCCCATCGGGCTCTCCTACAATGAGCAGTTCTTC. This codes for CASSPIGLSYNEQFF.

This clone was found once. The chain uses TRBV11-2 and TRBJ1-1; D uncertain. This CDR3 comprises 13 residues. The ends were cut back, 0 bases at V and 5 bases at J, with 7 bases in the middle. Per germline, CDR1 SGHAT and CDR2 FQNNGV. The CDR3 nucleotides read TGTGCCAGCAGCTTAGAAGAGAGGACTGAAGCTTTCTTT. Protein product: CASSLEERTEAFF.

The chain uses TRBV4-1 and TRBJ1-4; D is unresolved. V dropped 1 base and J dropped 4 bases, with 10 bases sitting between them. Germline V lookup: CDR1 MGHRA, CDR2 YSYEKL. CDR3 length: 15 residues. The CDR3 bases are TGCGCCAGCAGCCAAGTACGCCAGATTAATGAAAAACTGTTTTTT. It specifies CASSQVRQINEKLFF.

The chain recombines TRBV5-1 with TRBJ2-2, with D maybe TRBD1 (5 bases). This CDR3 region has 15 residues. Germline V CDR1 and CDR2: SGHRS, YFSETQ. Trimming shortened V by 0 bases and J by 5 bases, and 11 bases separated the two germline ends. The CDR3 loop reads CASSLGQGTTGELFF. The CDR3 nucleotides are TGCGCCAGCAGCTTGGGCCAGGGCACGACCGGGGAGCTGTTTTTT.

This rearrangement joins TRBV4-2 to TRBJ1-1; D is ambiguous. The V end was cut by 0 bases, the J end by 5 bases, with 7 bases between. The germline gives CDR1 LGHNA, CDR2 YNFKEQ. The CDR3 is 13 amino acids. The DNA for the CDR3 is TGTGCCAGCAGCCAAGATTTGGGGACTGAAGCTTTCTTT. Amino acids: CASSQDLGTEAFF.

The chain joins TRBV2 to TRBJ2-6; 7 bases are a match to TRBD1. V was clipped by 6 bases and J by 0 bases; unmatched bases: 11. This CDR3 is built from 18 residues. The germline V gene encodes CDR1 SNHLY and CDR2 FYNNEI. The CDR3 protein is CASRGPGTVTSGANVLTF. The CDR3 bases are TGTGCCAGCAGGGGACCCGGGACAGTGACCTCTGGGGCCAACGTCCTGACTTTC.

This clone appeared once. The chain joins TRBV14 to TRBJ2-1; D gene unclear. With 5 bases removed from V and 5 bases from J, the gap between germline ends came to 7 bases. Germline assignment: CDR1 SGHDN and CDR2 FVKESK. The CDR3 totals 12 residues. The CDR3 is CASSTQHNEQFF. The CDR3 DNA follows: TGTGCCAGCAGCACGCAACACAATGAGCAGTTCTTC.

This chain links TRBV4-1 with TRBJ2-2; D might be TRBD2 (5 bases). There are 18 residues in the CDR3. V was shortened by 0 bases and J by 7 bases, with 21 bases between the two germline ends. Germline values: CDR1 MGHRA, CDR2 YSYEKL. The CDR3 sequence: CASSQDWTLAFSGGELFF. The CDR3 bases are TGCGCCAGCAGCCAAGATTGGACGCTAGCCTTCAGTGGCGGGGAGCTGTTTTTT.

This rearrangement joins TRBV5-1 to TRBJ2-3, with 7 bases aligning to TRBD1. V gave up 0 bases and J gave up 4 bases; unmatched junction bases: 2. Germline V CDR1 and CDR2: SGHRS, YFSETQ. CDR3 length: 14 amino acids. CDR3 in amino acids: CASSLEGAADTQYF. The CDR3 region has the DNA TGCGCCAGCAGCTTGGAGGGGGCGGCAGATACGCAGTATTTT.

V and J are TRBV6-2 or TRBV6-3 and TRBJ2-7; 7 nucleotides match TRBD1. Losses at the gene ends were 6 bases for V and 5 bases for J; bases not matched to a gene: 10. The V gene's germline CDR1 is MNHEY and CDR2 SVGEGT. This CDR3 has 14 residues. In nucleotides, the CDR3 is TGTGCCAGCAGCTCCCGGGACAGCTTTGACGAGCAGTACTTC. This sequence encodes CASSSRDSFDEQYF.

The gene calls are TRBV7-8 and TRBJ2-3; D remains unclear. V was clipped by 5 bases and J by 2 bases, with 8 bases between them. The germline V gene encodes CDR1 SGHVS and CDR2 FQNEAQ. The CDR3 sequence is 13 residues long. As DNA, the CDR3 is TGTGCCAGCAGCAGTGGCCCCACAGATACGCAGTATTTT. Translating gives CASSSGPTDTQYF. The full variable domain, rest sourced from reference TRBV7-8 and TRBJ2-3, is GAGVSQSPRYKVAKRGQDVALRCDPISGHVSLFWYQQALGQGPEFLTYFQNEAQLDKSGLPSDRFFAERPEGSVSTLKIQRTQQEDSAVYLCASSSGPTDTQYFGPGTRLTVL.

The chain links TRBV7-8 to TRBJ1-2, with D possibly being TRBD1 (5 bases). CDR3 length: 16 amino acids. The germline V gene has CDR1 SGHVS and CDR2 FQNEAQ. With 5 bases removed from V and 4 bases from J, the gap between germline ends came to 20 bases. The DNA for the CDR3 is TGTGCCAGCAGCCTGCGGGGCCCTGAACGTTCCTATGGCTACACCTTC. Translated: CASSLRGPERSYGYTF.

The chain recombines TRBV5-6 with TRBJ1-2; D is undetermined. This CDR3 contains 16 residues. Germline V gives CDR1 SGHDT, CDR2 YYEEEE. V shed 8 bases and J shed 3 bases, with 23 bases lying between them. CDR3 sequence reads: CASCVLGSELYYGYTF. CDR3 coding DNA: TGTGCCAGTTGCGTGTTGGGGTCGGAACTATACTATGGCTACACCTTC.

This clone was recorded once. The chain joins TRBV11-2 to TRBJ1-5, with TRBD1 identical over 8 bases. Germline CDR1 SGHAT, CDR2 FQNNGV. The J segment lost 0 bases and the V segment lost 5 bases, leaving 6 bases of the junction unmatched. The CDR3 runs 16 residues. The CDR3 nucleotides read TGTGCCAGCAGCCCAGGGGGCAGAAATAGCAATCAGCCCCAGCATTTT. This sequence encodes CASSPGGRNSNQPQHF. The full variable domain, completed using reference TRBV11-2 and TRBJ1-5, is EAGVAQSPRYKIIEKRQSVAFWCNPISGHATLYWYQQILGQGPKLLIQFQNNGVVDDSQLPKDRFSAERLKGVDSTLKIQPAKLEDSAVYLCASSPGGRNSNQPQHFGDGTRLSIL.

The chain joins TRBV6-4 to TRBJ2-3, with D possibly being TRBD2 (7 bases). The CDR3 consists of 15 residues. Germline loops: CDR1 MRHNA, CDR2 SNTAGT. V was trimmed by 5 bases and J by 0 bases, leaving 12 bases between them. CDR3 DNA sequence: TGTGCCAGCAGTCTAGGGAGGGGGAGCACAGATACGCAGTATTTT. Translation: CASSLGRGSTDTQYF.

This clone was counted a few times. The rearrangement uses TRBV5-7 and TRBJ1-5, with 9 bases lining up with TRBD1. TRBV5-7 is an ORF for which the function is uncertain. The length of the CDR3 is 15 residues. V was clipped by 5 bases and J by 6 bases; unmatched bases: 9. As DNA, the CDR3 is TGTGCCAGCAGGTCCGGGACAGGGTCTGGTCAGCCCCAGCATTTT. Protein sequence: CASRSGTGSGQPQHF.

The chain joins TRBV29-1 to TRBJ1-2; 7 bases line up with TRBD1. Per germline, CDR1 SQVTM and CDR2 ANQGSEA. The CDR3 runs to 14 residues. Trimming removed 4 bases from V and 2 bases from J; junction bases left unmatched: 7. CDR3 in amino acids: CSVGGDSRNYGYTF. CDR3 in DNA: TGCAGCGTTGGAGGGGACAGTAGAAACTATGGCTACACCTTC.

The rearrangement joins TRBV6-2 or TRBV6-3 to TRBJ2-1; possible D gene TRBD2, 6 bases. Trimming removed 4 bases at V and 0 bases at J, with 7 bases between. Germline values: CDR1 MNHEY, CDR2 SVGEGT. The CDR3 consists of 14 residues. The CDR3 nucleotides are TGTGCCAGCAGTTGGAGGGGCTCCTACAATGAGCAGTTCTTC. Translated, it gives CASSWRGSYNEQFF.

This chain joins TRBV6-2 or TRBV6-3 and TRBJ1-1; D is perhaps TRBD1 (6 bases). The CDR3 sequence is 18 residues long. CDR1 and CDR2 from the germline V gene are MNHEY and SVGEGT. The V end was cut by 1 base, the J end by 4 bases, with 22 bases between. Here the CDR3 reads CASSYFSGALDPATEAFF. The DNA of the CDR3 is TGTGCCAGCAGTTACTTTTCGGGGGCGCTTGACCCAGCCACTGAAGCTTTCTTT.